This T cell receptor (beta chain) came from a study of shared clonotypes between healthy human individuals. This CDR3 is 13 amino acids long. The germline gives CDR1 SQVTM, CDR2 ANQGSEA. V dropped 4 bases and J dropped 2; count of bases not matched to a gene: 3. Bulk PBMC genomic DNA spanned ten immunoSEQ deep plates. Original data processing: ImmunoSEQ junction-only sequences lacked quality scores, so their filtering differed. Sequencing was performed with immunoSEQ multiplex PCR; in TCRdb, only in-frame clones are kept and a portion is missing. V, J and clone size reflect that table, while D and trimming were determined from the DNA. The table lists fewer than 650,000 clones, less than 80% of them singletons, with roughly 13% in the top ten.

Source material: PBMCs. The gene calls are TRBV29-1 and TRBJ2-5, with 8 bases that match TRBD2. The sequence was obtained from a woman between 40 and 50 years old in good health. Some clones in this sample may be carry-over from other donors' samples. The CDR3, as DNA: TGCAGCGTTGCAGCGGGGGTTCAAGAGACCCAGTACTTC. Its translation is CSVAAGVQETQYF.